Shown below are 10 T cell receptor beta chains from a single sample sequenced in a study of control samples from healthy donors and cancer patients. Profiling relied on immunoSEQ multiplex PCR, and the TCRdb table lists in-frame clones only, not all of them. The sample has approximately 150,000 clones; approximately 86% are singletons. Source material: blood. The receptors shown here come from a man between 18 and 35 years old in good health.

This chain links TRBV18 with TRBJ2-6, with D uncertain. Looked up from germline, CDR1 is KGHSH and CDR2 is LQKENI. The CDR3 covers 17 residues. V shed 2 bases and J shed 2 bases, with 13 bases lying between them. The CDR3 spells CASSPSPADPGANVLTF. In nucleotides, the CDR3 is TGTGCCAGCTCACCATCTCCGGCCGACCCTGGGGCCAACGTCCTGACTTTC. The full variable domain, rest sourced from reference TRBV18 and TRBJ2-6, is NAGVMQNPRHLVRRRGQEARLRCSPMKGHSHVYWYRQLPEEGLKFMVYLQKENIIDESGMPKERFSAEFPKEGPSILRIQQVVRGDSAAYFCASSPSPADPGANVLTFGAGSRLTVL.

The chain combines TRBV28 with TRBJ2-7; 8 bases fit TRBD1. After removal of 5 bases from V and 4 bases from J, the junction contained 7 bases not matched to a gene. There are 14 residues in the CDR3. Germline V gene lookup returns CDR1 MDHEN and CDR2 SYDVKM. The CDR3 coding sequence is TGTGCCAGCAGTCCGGGACAGGCGACTTACGAGCAGTACTTC. Residues: CASSPGQATYEQYF.

The chain employs TRBV7-2 and TRBJ1-2; D is ambiguous. The V end was cut by 2 bases, the J end by 8 bases, with 12 bases between. The CDR3 runs 13 residues. Germline CDR1 SGHTA, CDR2 FQGNSA. CDR3 sequence (DNA): TGTGCCAGCAGCTTAATTGTTAGTCGCGGCTACACCTTC. Protein sequence: CASSLIVSRGYTF.

The count of this clone is one. The chain has TRBV2 and TRBJ1-2, with D unclear. Germline V CDR1 and CDR2: SNHLY, FYNNEI. V lost 6 bases, J lost 0 bases, and 8 bases lay in between. This CDR3 contains 13 residues. In DNA, the CDR3 is TGTGCCAGCAGGACCAACACTAACTATGGCTACACCTTC. Amino acid sequence: CASRTNTNYGYTF.

This clone was counted a few times. The V call is TRBV5-4, the J call TRBJ1-4; TRBD1 aligns across 8 bases. This CDR3 spans 14 amino acids. V was clipped by 4 bases and J by 6 bases; unmatched bases: 5. Germline V gene data show CDR1 as SGHNT and CDR2 as YYREEE (reference sequence). The CDR3: CASSLQGADEKLFF. CDR3 coding DNA: TGTGCCAGCAGCCTTCAGGGGGCGGATGAAAAACTGTTTTTT.

This chain uses TRBV6-2 or TRBV6-3 with TRBJ2-1, with TRBD2 matching 12 bases. The V segment lost 5 bases and the J segment 8 bases; nucleotides outside the gene matches: 10. Germline loops: CDR1 MNHEY, CDR2 SVGEGT. This CDR3 is built from 16 residues. The DNA for the CDR3 is TGTGCCAGCAGTGACCTGACTAGCGGGGGAATCGATGAGCAGTTCTTC. Its translation: CASSDLTSGGIDEQFF.

V gene TRBV5-1 combines with J gene TRBJ2-2; 9 bases are a match to TRBD2. CDR3 length: 16 residues. With V trimmed by 1 base and J by 8 bases, 9 bases remained unmatched. Germline CDR1 is SGHRS and CDR2 is YFSETQ. CDR3 sequence: CASSLTSGSEVGELFF. DNA for the CDR3: TGCGCCAGCAGCTTGACTAGCGGGTCTGAGGTGGGGGAGCTGTTTTTT.

V and J are TRBV27 and TRBJ2-1, with a weak D call TRBD1 (5 bases). The germline V gene encodes CDR1 MNHEY and CDR2 SMNVEV (reference sequence). The ends were cut back, 6 bases at V and 10 bases at J, with 16 bases in the middle. The CDR3 covers 13 residues. The CDR3, as DNA: TGTGCCAGCAGGCGCAGGCACCCAGGGGAGCAGTTCTTC. It specifies CASRRRHPGEQFF.

The J gene is TRBJ2-7, the V gene TRBV3-1 (or the pseudogene TRBV3-2); D gene unclear. Germline lookup yields CDR1 LGHDT and CDR2 YNNKEL (reference sequence). The CDR3 runs to 15 residues. V shed 4 bases and J shed 3 bases, with 16 bases lying between them. DNA of the CDR3: TGTGCCAGCAGCCGGTGCATTTGCCTTTTCTACGAGCAGTACTTC. Translation: CASSRCICLFYEQYF.

The chain carries TRBV27 and TRBJ1-5; a possible D gene is TRBD1 (5 bases). V was trimmed by 5 bases and J by 9 bases, leaving 17 bases between them. Germline lookup yields CDR1 MNHEY and CDR2 SMNVEV (reference sequence). The CDR3 has 14 residues. The CDR3 here is CASSPRDSGRPQHF. DNA for the CDR3: TGTGCCAGCAGTCCCCGGGACTCAGGGCGGCCCCAGCATTTT.